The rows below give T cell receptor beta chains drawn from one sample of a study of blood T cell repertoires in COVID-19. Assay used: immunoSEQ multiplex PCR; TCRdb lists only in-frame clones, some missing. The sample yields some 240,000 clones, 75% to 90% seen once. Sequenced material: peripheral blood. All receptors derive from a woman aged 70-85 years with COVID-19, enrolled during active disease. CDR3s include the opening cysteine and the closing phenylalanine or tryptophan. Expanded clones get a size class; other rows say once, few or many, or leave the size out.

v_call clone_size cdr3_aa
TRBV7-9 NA CASSLGWGATNEKLFF
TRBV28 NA CASRTGGYSNQPQHF
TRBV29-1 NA CSVRLTRTEAFF
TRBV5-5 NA CASSQITDTQYF
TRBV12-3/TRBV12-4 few CASSLQGSYGYTF
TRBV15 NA CATSTGGSTGELFF
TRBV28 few CASSFRETQYF
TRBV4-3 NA CASSQERGDSYGYTF
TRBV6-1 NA CASSEGSGRAKNTEAFF
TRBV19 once CATRGLAGPYEQYF
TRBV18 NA CASSPGLAEEQYF
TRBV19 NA CASSIVGTGTDTQYF
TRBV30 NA CAWSGGEETQYF
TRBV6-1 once CASTDRVNTEAFF
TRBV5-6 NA CASSPGQGREETQYF
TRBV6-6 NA CASDAGTSDTQYF